The T cell receptor beta chain under discussion was sequenced for a study of blood T cell repertoires in COVID-19. Study summary: Sites in the United States, Italy and Spain provided acute and convalescent COVID-19 samples.

Authors' processing steps: For nucleated cells, counts were estimated from reference gene primer amplification. The repertoire was sequenced with immunoSEQ multiplex PCR; TCRdb's copy has only in-frame clones and lacks some. The V and J calls and clone size were taken over from that table, and D and trimming were inferred from the DNA. The profile covers under 100,000 clones, with 65% to 85% appearing a single time and roughly 25% taken by the ten largest. Trimming stripped 4 bases from V and 3 bases from J, with 13 bases between. This CDR3 has 14 amino acids. The V gene's germline CDR1 is SGHAT and CDR2 FQNNGV.

This sequence joins TRBV11-2 and TRBJ2-7, with D perhaps TRBD1 (6 bases). The clonotype originates from an elderly man with active or convalescent COVID-19. The sequencing input was peripheral blood. The CDR3 nucleotides read TGTGCCAGCAGCTGGGCCCCAGGGGTCTACGAGCAGTACTTC. It codes for CASSWAPGVYEQYF. The full variable domain, with the rest looked up from reference TRBV11-2 and TRBJ2-7, is EAGVAQSPRYKIIEKRQSVAFWCNPISGHATLYWYQQILGQGPKLLIQFQNNGVVDDSQLPKDRFSAERLKGVDSTLKIQPAKLEDSAVYLCASSWAPGVYEQYFGPGTRLTVT.